A selection of T cell receptor beta chains follows, all from one sample in a study of T cell responses to AZD1222 COVID-19 vaccine. Clones were read by immunoSEQ multiplex PCR, and TCRdb kept only the in-frame ones, dropping some. The repertoire holds 100,000 to 150,000 clones, with around 87% as singletons. The source material was peripheral blood, sampled on day 0 of AZD1222 vaccination. The receptors shown here come from an adult in good health. The CDR3 runs from the conserved cysteine through the conserved F or W. A D gene is named only where the DNA matches it firmly. The listing skips clone size in some rows; elsewhere it reads once, few, many or a size class.

clone size: -; D gene: TRBD2; J gene: TRBJ2-2; V gene: TRBV5-1; CDR3 protein: CASSPRTSLSGELFF; CDR3 DNA: TGCGCCAGCAGCCCCCGGACTAGCCTTTCCGGGGAGCTGTTTTTT
clone size: -; D gene: -; J gene: TRBJ1-5; V gene: TRBV19; CDR3 protein: CASSIGRSNQPQHF; CDR3 DNA: TGTGCCAGTAGTATCGGACGTAGCAATCAGCCCCAGCATTTT
clone size: few; D gene: -; J gene: TRBJ1-2; V gene: TRBV10-3; CDR3 protein: CAISGGTADYGYTF; CDR3 DNA: TGTGCCATCAGTGGAGGAACAGCCGACTATGGCTACACCTTC
clone size: -; D gene: -; J gene: TRBJ2-5; V gene: TRBV29-1; CDR3 protein: CSVRSGADQETQYF; CDR3 DNA: TGCAGCGTGCGCTCTGGGGCAGACCAAGAGACCCAGTACTTC
clone size: -; D gene: -; J gene: TRBJ2-7; V gene: TRBV5-5; CDR3 protein: CASSPFRGPIGEQYF; CDR3 DNA: TGTGCCAGCTCACCTTTCAGGGGTCCGATCGGGGAGCAGTACTTC
clone size: -; D gene: -; J gene: TRBJ1-2; V gene: TRBV7-9; CDR3 protein: CASSIRESNGYTF; CDR3 DNA: TGTGCCAGCAGTATCAGGGAATCTAACGGCTACACCTTC
clone size: -; D gene: TRBD1; J gene: TRBJ1-2; V gene: TRBV7-3; CDR3 protein: CASSLNRGPSYGYTF; CDR3 DNA: TGTGCCAGCAGCTTAAACAGGGGCCCTTCCTATGGCTACACCTTC
clone size: -; D gene: -; J gene: TRBJ1-6; V gene: TRBV2; CDR3 protein: CARSQGQNSPLHF; CDR3 DNA: TGTGCCAGGTCGCAGGGTCAAAATTCACCCCTCCACTTT
clone size: -; D gene: -; J gene: TRBJ2-6; V gene: TRBV10-3; CDR3 protein: CAISERWGRSGANVLTF; CDR3 DNA: TGTGCCATCAGTGAGCGGTGGGGACGATCTGGGGCCAACGTCCTGACTTTC
clone size: -; D gene: -; J gene: TRBJ2-6; V gene: TRBV4-1; CDR3 protein: CASSQVALSGANVLTF; CDR3 DNA: TGCGCCAGCAGCCAAGTTGCGCTCTCTGGGGCCAACGTCCTGACTTTC
clone size: -; D gene: -; J gene: TRBJ2-7; V gene: TRBV12-3/TRBV12-4; CDR3 protein: CASSPDRYYEQYF; CDR3 DNA: TGTGCCAGCAGTCCGGACAGATACTACGAGCAGTACTTC
clone size: -; D gene: TRBD1; J gene: TRBJ1-4; V gene: TRBV3-1/TRBV3-2; CDR3 protein: CASSQPGQGNEKLFF; CDR3 DNA: TGTGCCAGCAGCCAACCCGGACAGGGGAATGAAAAACTGTTTTTT
clone size: -; D gene: TRBD1; J gene: TRBJ2-7; V gene: TRBV4-1; CDR3 protein: CASSQDQVAGGYEQYF; CDR3 DNA: TGCGCCAGCAGCCAAGATCAGGTTGCAGGGGGCTACGAGCAGTACTTC
clone size: once; D gene: TRBD2; J gene: TRBJ2-2; V gene: TRBV7-9; CDR3 protein: CASRPPLRGGTGELFF; CDR3 DNA: TGTGCCAGCAGACCCCCTTTGCGGGGGGGCACCGGGGAGCTGTTTTTT
clone size: -; D gene: -; J gene: TRBJ2-7; V gene: TRBV7-2; CDR3 protein: CASSLKGYEQYF; CDR3 DNA: TGTGCCAGCAGCCTCAAGGGGTACGAGCAGTACTTC
clone size: -; D gene: -; J gene: TRBJ2-7; V gene: TRBV27; CDR3 protein: CASRGNSSYEQYF; CDR3 DNA: TGTGCCAGCAGAGGGAATAGCTCCTACGAGCAGTACTTC
clone size: once; D gene: TRBD1; J gene: TRBJ1-1; V gene: TRBV18; CDR3 protein: CASSPRQGADTEAFF; CDR3 DNA: TGTGCCAGCTCACCCCGACAGGGGGCTGACACTGAAGCTTTCTTT
clone size: -; D gene: -; J gene: TRBJ2-7; V gene: TRBV7-9; CDR3 protein: CASSLGGDEQYF; CDR3 DNA: TGTGCCAGCAGCTTAGGGGGGGACGAGCAGTACTTC
clone size: -; D gene: -; J gene: TRBJ1-1; V gene: TRBV5-4; CDR3 protein: CASSLQGATGRTEAFF; CDR3 DNA: TGTGCCAGCAGCTTGCAGGGTGCGACAGGTCGTACTGAAGCTTTCTTT
clone size: -; D gene: -; J gene: TRBJ1-3; V gene: TRBV9; CDR3 protein: CASSVEGSFGNTIYF; CDR3 DNA: TGTGCCAGCAGCGTAGAAGGGTCCTTTGGAAACACCATATATTTT
clone size: -; D gene: TRBD2; J gene: TRBJ2-7; V gene: TRBV2; CDR3 protein: CASSVGSGGLFPYEQYF; CDR3 DNA: TGTGCCAGCAGTGTGGGTAGCGGGGGGTTATTCCCCTACGAGCAGTACTTC
clone size: -; D gene: TRBD2; J gene: TRBJ2-2; V gene: TRBV7-3; CDR3 protein: CASSLMAGGLNTGELFF; CDR3 DNA: TGTGCCAGCAGCTTAATGGCGGGGGGCCTGAACACCGGGGAGCTGTTTTTT
clone size: once; D gene: -; J gene: TRBJ2-2; V gene: TRBV5-5; CDR3 protein: CASSQDRTGELFF; CDR3 DNA: TGTGCCAGCAGCCAGGACAGAACCGGGGAGCTGTTTTTT
clone size: -; D gene: TRBD1; J gene: TRBJ2-3; V gene: TRBV28; CDR3 protein: CASSSQGISTDTQYF; CDR3 DNA: TGTGCCAGCAGTTCACAGGGGATATCGACAGATACGCAGTATTTT
clone size: once; D gene: -; J gene: TRBJ1-1; V gene: TRBV12-3/TRBV12-4; CDR3 protein: CASTLIMNTEAFF; CDR3 DNA: TGTGCCAGCACCCTTATAATGAACACTGAAGCTTTCTTT
clone size: -; D gene: -; J gene: TRBJ2-7; V gene: TRBV5-1; CDR3 protein: CASSLGQVPSYEQYF; CDR3 DNA: TGCGCCAGCAGCTTGGGTCAGGTCCCCTCCTACGAGCAGTACTTC
clone size: -; D gene: TRBD1; J gene: TRBJ2-7; V gene: TRBV7-6; CDR3 protein: CASSLRQGSSYEQYF; CDR3 DNA: TGTGCCAGCAGCTTAAGACAGGGGAGCTCCTACGAGCAGTACTTC
clone size: -; D gene: TRBD1; J gene: TRBJ2-7; V gene: TRBV7-9; CDR3 protein: CASSRGQGIYEQYF; CDR3 DNA: TGTGCCAGCAGCCGAGGACAGGGCATCTACGAGCAGTACTTC
clone size: -; D gene: TRBD1; J gene: TRBJ1-6; V gene: TRBV2; CDR3 protein: CASSGTGANNSPLHF; CDR3 DNA: TGTGCCAGCAGCGGGACAGGGGCGAATAATTCACCCCTCCACTTT
clone size: -; D gene: -; J gene: TRBJ2-1; V gene: TRBV9; CDR3 protein: CASSVAEAFSEQFF; CDR3 DNA: TGTGCCAGCAGCGTAGCTGAGGCCTTCAGTGAGCAGTTCTTC
clone size: -; D gene: TRBD1; J gene: TRBJ1-4; V gene: TRBV18; CDR3 protein: CASSRDRGRVEKLFF; CDR3 DNA: TGTGCCAGCTCACGAGACAGGGGGCGTGTTGAAAAACTGTTTTTT
clone size: -; D gene: -; J gene: TRBJ2-3; V gene: TRBV19; CDR3 protein: CASSMGPNTDTQYF; CDR3 DNA: TGTGCCAGTAGTATGGGCCCTAACACAGATACGCAGTATTTT
clone size: -; D gene: -; J gene: TRBJ1-5; V gene: TRBV4-3; CDR3 protein: CASSQDGGPQQPQHF; CDR3 DNA: TGCGCCAGCAGCCAAGATGGAGGGCCCCAACAGCCCCAGCATTTT
clone size: -; D gene: TRBD1; J gene: TRBJ2-7; V gene: TRBV6-5; CDR3 protein: CASTGRDRSSYEQYF; CDR3 DNA: TGTGCCAGCACTGGAAGGGACAGGTCTTCCTACGAGCAGTACTTC
clone size: -; D gene: TRBD1; J gene: TRBJ2-2; V gene: TRBV18; CDR3 protein: CASSPLEGQGITGELFF; CDR3 DNA: TGTGCCAGCTCACCATTGGAAGGACAGGGGATTACCGGGGAGCTGTTTTTT
clone size: -; D gene: TRBD1; J gene: TRBJ2-1; V gene: TRBV4-2; CDR3 protein: CASSRQGELYNEQFF; CDR3 DNA: TGTGCCAGCAGCCGACAGGGCGAACTCTACAATGAGCAGTTCTTC
clone size: -; D gene: TRBD1; J gene: TRBJ2-4; V gene: TRBV5-4; CDR3 protein: CASSLEGARAKNIQYF; CDR3 DNA: TGTGCCAGCAGCTTGGAGGGGGCGAGGGCCAAAAACATTCAGTACTTC
clone size: -; D gene: -; J gene: TRBJ2-5; V gene: TRBV10-3; CDR3 protein: CAISESGRGGNQETQYF; CDR3 DNA: TGTGCCATCAGTGAGTCCGGCCGCGGTGGGAACCAAGAGACCCAGTACTTC
clone size: once; D gene: -; J gene: TRBJ2-3; V gene: TRBV5-6; CDR3 protein: CASSLDGHRDTQYF; CDR3 DNA: TGTGCCAGCAGCTTGGACGGTCACAGAGATACGCAGTATTTT
clone size: -; D gene: -; J gene: TRBJ2-7; V gene: TRBV4-2; CDR3 protein: CASSQDRSGEQYF; CDR3 DNA: TGTGCCAGCAGCCAAGACAGGTCGGGCGAGCAGTACTTC
clone size: -; D gene: -; J gene: TRBJ1-1; V gene: TRBV7-2; CDR3 protein: CASSLAGTQNTEAFF; CDR3 DNA: TGTGCCAGCAGCTTGGCCGGGACACAGAACACTGAAGCTTTCTTT
clone size: -; D gene: -; J gene: TRBJ1-1; V gene: TRBV12-3/TRBV12-4; CDR3 protein: CASSPRAYTEAFF; CDR3 DNA: TGTGCCAGCAGCCCCAGGGCATATACTGAAGCTTTCTTT
clone size: -; D gene: -; J gene: TRBJ1-2; V gene: TRBV6-5; CDR3 protein: CASSYSGTNYGYTF; CDR3 DNA: TGTGCCAGCAGTTACTCAGGGACTAACTATGGCTACACCTTC
clone size: -; D gene: -; J gene: TRBJ2-3; V gene: TRBV3-1/TRBV3-2; CDR3 protein: CASSQGTTTDTQYF; CDR3 DNA: TGTGCCAGCAGCCAAGGGACAACCACAGATACGCAGTATTTT
clone size: -; D gene: -; J gene: TRBJ1-1; V gene: TRBV18; CDR3 protein: CASSPPTGAPTEAFF; CDR3 DNA: TGTGCCAGCTCACCACCGACGGGGGCCCCCACTGAAGCTTTCTTT
clone size: once; D gene: TRBD1; J gene: TRBJ1-4; V gene: TRBV4-2; CDR3 protein: CASAGGEKLFF; CDR3 DNA: TGTGCCAGCGCAGGGGGTGAAAAACTGTTTTTT